This T cell receptor (beta chain) emerged from a study of OX40 agonist ivuxolimab in advanced cancers. This table comes from immunoSEQ multiplex PCR, and its TCRdb copy is limited to in-frame clones, with some not included. The sample consists of 35,000 or so clones, around 82% of them appearing once. The sequence was collected from an adult with an advanced solid tumor such as melanoma, head and neck, liver or kidney cancer. Material: CD4+ or CD8+ T cells sorted from blood, obtained in a trial of the OX40 agonist ivuxolimab.

The CDR3 loop reads CASSLGPPSATDTQYF. The CDR3, as DNA: TGTGCCAGCAGCTTGGGGCCCCCGTCAGCCACAGATACGCAGTATTTT. The chain is built from TRBV5-5 and TRBJ2-3; D is undetermined. In germline, CDR1 is SGHKS, CDR2 YYEKEE (reference sequence). The ends were cut back, 0 bases at V and 2 bases at J, with 13 bases in the middle. The CDR3 is 16 residues long. The full variable domain, rest sourced from reference TRBV5-5 and TRBJ2-3, is DAGVTQSPTHLIKTRGQQVTLRCSPISGHKSVSWYQQVLGQGPQFIFQYYEKEERGRGNFPDRFSARQFPNYSSELNVNALLLGDSALYLCASSLGPPSATDTQYFGPGTRLTVL.